The clone carrying this TCR beta chain was counted only a few times. The antigen is undetermined. The authors made TCR cDNA by 5'RACE template switching, adding a universal primer site and UMIs. TCRdb re-analysed the 5' RACE reads in MiXCR, keeping a single row per CDR3 protein. The data contain a few hundred thousand distinct CDR3 sequences, roughly 4% of them singletons. This sample is drawn from a study of T cells after yellow fever vaccination. Whole-study results and caveats: Reappearing after the booster were most of the clones from primary vaccination (roughly 96% CD4, approximately 88% CD8). Weaker overall, the secondary response nonetheless peaked faster (day 5 versus 15). A limited proportion of clonotypes was detected within both the CD4 and CD8 compartments.

Trimming took off 3 bases at V and 5 bases at J, with 7 bases between the two ends. CDR1 SGHTA and CDR2 FQGNSA come from the germline V gene. The CDR3 length is 12 residues. This specimen consisted of PBMCs, obtained 5 days after the yellow fever booster vaccination. The chain couples TRBV7-2 to TRBJ1-1; D is perhaps TRBD1 (6 bases). The source of this sequence is a man younger than 35 who received the YFV17D yellow fever vaccine. The CDR3 DNA is TGTGCCAGCAGCTTCGACAGGACTGAAGCTTTCTTT. Its protein product is CASSFDRTEAFF.